This passage covers 16 T cell receptor beta chains from one sample sequenced in a study of shared clonotypes between healthy human individuals. Terminally differentiated effector memory CD45RA+ cells were left out of the naive CD8 fraction, which was CD45RO-negative and positively selected for CCR7. Clones were sequenced by immunoSEQ multiplex PCR, and TCRdb holds only the in-frame ones, with some missing. The data contain hundreds of thousands of clones, approximately 96% of them singletons. Source material: naive CD8+ T cells sorted from blood. The receptor set was obtained from a woman younger than 45 in good health.

The chain recombines TRBV30 with TRBJ2-3; D is possibly TRBD2 (5 bases). CDR3 length: 11 residues. V was cut by 2 bases and J by 6 bases, with 6 bases left in between. The germline CDR1 and CDR2 sequences are GTSNPN and SVGIG (reference sequence). The CDR3 nucleotides read TGTGCCTGGAGTCGGGGTGATACGCAGTATTTT. Its translation is CAWSRGDTQYF.

This sequence joins TRBV27 and TRBJ2-5, with TRBD2 matching over 13 bases. Germline CDR1 and CDR2: MNHEY and SMNVEV (reference sequence). V gave up 4 bases and J gave up 7 bases; unmatched junction bases: 9. This CDR3 is 16 amino acids long. The CDR3 loop is CASSSGLAGARVTQYF. For the CDR3, the DNA is TGTGCCAGCAGTTCCGGACTAGCGGGAGCAAGGGTGACCCAGTACTTC.

V is TRBV7-9 and J is TRBJ2-2; 8 bases are a match to TRBD1. There are 19 residues in the CDR3. Looked up from germline, CDR1 is SEHNR and CDR2 is FQNEAQ (reference sequence). With 2 bases clipped from V and 6 bases from J, the junction kept 17 bases outside the gene matches. The CDR3 spells CASSLSVQPGQVFPGELFF. The DNA of the CDR3 is TGTGCCAGCAGCTTAAGTGTTCAGCCGGGACAGGTCTTTCCCGGGGAGCTGTTTTTT.

The V and J genes are TRBV5-1 and TRBJ1-5; 9 positions agree with TRBD1. V shed 5 bases, J shed 3 bases, and the junction held 6 bases outside the gene matches. This CDR3 is built from 15 residues. Germline CDR1 is SGHRS and CDR2 is YFSETQ. CDR3 in DNA: TGCGCCAGCAGACTACGGACAGGGGACAATCAGCCCCAGCATTTT. This gives the protein CASRLRTGDNQPQHF.

The rearrangement links TRBV5-1 to TRBJ1-1; TRBD1 aligns across 7 bases. Germline lookup yields CDR1 SGHRS and CDR2 YFSETQ. CDR3 size: 18 residues. After removal of 0 bases from V and 5 bases from J, the junction contained 16 bases not matched to a gene. CDR3 DNA sequence: TGCGCCAGCAGCTTGGAACCGGACAGGTGGGATCGATGGACTGAAGCTTTCTTT. As protein: CASSLEPDRWDRWTEAFF. The full variable domain, with the rest looked up from reference TRBV5-1 and TRBJ1-1, is KAGVTQTPRYLIKTRGQQVTLSCSPISGHRSVSWYQQTPGQGLQFLFEYFSETQRNKGNFPGRFSGRQFSNSRSEMNVSTLELGDSALYLCASSLEPDRWDRWTEAFFGQGTRLTVV.

This sequence joins TRBV27 and TRBJ2-5, with 15 bases lining up with TRBD2. Gene TRBJ2-7 matches the end of the DNA better, so the J call may be wrong. The CDR3 contains 15 residues. The germline V gene encodes CDR1 MNHEY and CDR2 SMNVEV (reference sequence). CDR3 sequence reads: CASRGLAGGLNEQYF. CDR3 in DNA: TGTGCCAGCAGGGGACTAGCGGGAGGTCTTAACGAGCAGTACTTC.

The chain combines TRBV6-4 with TRBJ2-5, with TRBD2 as a possible D gene (5 bases). This CDR3 is 13 amino acids long. The germline V and J ends were trimmed by 6 bases and 2 bases, with 10 bases remaining between them. From germline, CDR1 is MRHNA and CDR2 SNTAGT. The CDR3 DNA reads TGTGCCAGCAGGCACTGGGAGCAAGAGACCCAGTACTTC. This sequence encodes CASRHWEQETQYF.

The chain uses TRBV27 and TRBJ2-5; D not certain. The J call is doubtful: the DNA matches TRBJ2-7 better. Per the germline V gene, CDR1 is MNHEY and CDR2 is SMNVEV (reference sequence). The CDR3 length is 13 residues. CDR3 DNA sequence: TGTGCCAGCAGTTTATTAGGTGCCTACGAGCAGTACTTC. It encodes CASSLLGAYEQYF.

As regards this clone: Other DNA sequences within the sample encode an identical CDR3. This chain joins TRBV6-5 and TRBJ2-7; D not certain. The V end was cut by 2 bases, the J end by 0 bases, with 5 bases between. Germline V CDR1 and CDR2: MNHEY, SVGAGI. The CDR3 runs to 13 residues. The CDR3 region has the DNA TGTGCCAGCAGTTACGGTGTCTCCTACGAGCAGTACTTC. Amino acid sequence: CASSYGVSYEQYF.

This clone has only one observation. V gene TRBV29-1 combines with J gene TRBJ2-1; D is ambiguous. The length of the CDR3 is 14 residues. V was cut by 6 bases and J by 0 bases, with 12 bases left in between. CDR1 and CDR2 from the germline V gene are SQVTM and ANQGSEA. In DNA, the CDR3 is TGCAGCGTAGTGACCCTCAGCTCCTACAATGAGCAGTTCTTC. It translates to CSVVTLSSYNEQFF.

The chain joins TRBV11-2 to TRBJ1-1; a weak D match, TRBD1 (5 bases). Trimming pared 5 bases from V and 7 bases from J, leaving 11 bases between. This CDR3 has 12 residues. Germline V gives CDR1 SGHAT, CDR2 FQNNGV. The CDR3 sequence: CASSRGLDEAFF. The CDR3 DNA reads as TGTGCCAGCAGCCGGGGACTTGATGAAGCTTTCTTT.

This chain connects TRBV7-9 to TRBJ1-1; 8 positions match TRBD1. V shed 5 bases, J shed 0 bases, and the junction held 5 bases outside the gene matches. The CDR3 has 15 amino acids. The germline V gene has CDR1 SEHNR and CDR2 FQNEAQ (reference sequence). Here the CDR3 reads CASSPLTGVNTEAFF. CDR3 DNA: TGTGCCAGCAGCCCATTGACAGGGGTGAACACTGAAGCTTTCTTT.

The chain links TRBV14 to TRBJ1-2; no clear D. CDR1 and CDR2 from the germline V gene are SGHDN and FVKESK. This CDR3 spans 14 amino acids. The V end was cut by 4 bases, the J end by 4 bases, with 13 bases between. CDR3 sequence reads: CASSLLDSFYGYTF. CDR3 coding DNA: TGTGCCAGCAGCCTACTCGACTCGTTCTATGGCTACACCTTC. Full variable domain (missing parts from reference TRBV14 and TRBJ1-2): EAGVTQFPSHSVIEKGQTVTLRCDPISGHDNLYWYRRVMGKEIKFLLHFVKESKQDESGMPNNRFLAERTGGTYSTLKVQPAELEDSGVYFCASSLLDSFYGYTFGSGTRLTVV.

This chain connects TRBV5-6 to TRBJ2-1; 13 bases are shared with TRBD2. This CDR3 is 15 amino acids long. With V trimmed by 4 bases and J by 7 bases, 5 bases remained unmatched. Germline V gene sequence: CDR1 SGHDT, CDR2 YYEEEE. CDR3 sequence reads: CASSPGLAGVNEQFF. The CDR3 DNA reads TGTGCCAGCAGCCCAGGACTAGCGGGAGTTAATGAGCAGTTCTTC. Based on the CDR3 plus reference TRBV5-6 and TRBJ2-1, the full variable domain is DAGVTQSPTHLIKTRGQQVTLRCSPKSGHDTVSWYQQALGQGPQFIFQYYEEEERQRGNFPDRFSGHQFPNYSSELNVNALLLGDSALYLCASSPGLAGVNEQFFGPGTRLTVL.

The chain uses TRBV7-8 and TRBJ1-5, with D possibly matching TRBD1 (5 bases). V was pared by 1 base and J by 4 bases, with 11 bases between. The CDR3 consists of 15 residues. Germline loops: CDR1 SGHVS, CDR2 FQNEAQ. CDR3 amino acids: CASSLEGTLNQPQHF. The DNA of the CDR3 is TGTGCCAGCAGCTTAGAAGGGACCTTAAATCAGCCCCAGCATTTT.

V usage is TRBV5-1 and J usage is TRBJ1-3; the match to TRBD1 covers 9 bases. J gave up 0 bases and V 3 bases, and 4 bases lay outside the gene matches. This CDR3 contains 16 residues. Germline CDR1 and CDR2: SGHRS and YFSETQ. As DNA, the CDR3 is TGCGCCAGCAGCTCCAGGACAGGGGACTCTGGAAACACCATATATTTT. It yields the protein CASSSRTGDSGNTIYF.